Below are 21 T cell receptor beta chains sequenced from a single sample in a study of identical twins. TCRdb ran MiXCR on the 5' RACE reads and lists one entry per CDR3 protein. This table has about 660,000 distinct CDR3 sequences, approximately 9% appearing once. This sample was also put to use in a study of yellow fever vaccine responses in identical twins.

The sample taken for sequencing was PBMCs. The receptor source for this set is a woman in her late teens or twenties in good health.

This clonotype was observed a few times. The chain joins TRBV12-3 or TRBV12-4 to TRBJ2-5; 9 bases line up with TRBD2. With 3 bases clipped from V and 5 bases from J, the junction kept 7 bases outside the gene matches. The CDR3 covers 15 residues. CDR3 nucleotide sequence: TGTGCCAGCAGTTTGCAGCGGGGGGCCGGGGAGACCCAGTACTTC. It is translated as CASSLQRGAGETQYF.

This clonotype has only a few counts. V usage is TRBV7-9 and J usage is TRBJ2-5; no reliable D call. The CDR3 consists of 16 residues. V lost 1 base and J 3 bases, leaving 15 bases between the germline ends. The germline V gene has CDR1 SEHNR and CDR2 FQNEAQ (reference sequence). Written as DNA, the CDR3 is TGTGCCAGCAGCTTAGTCGGTGGGTTTGGAAAAGAGACCCAGTACTTC. This sequence encodes CASSLVGGFGKETQYF.

The chain has TRBV11-2 and TRBJ2-7; D is perhaps TRBD1 (5 bases). Germline CDR1 is SGHAT and CDR2 is FQNNGV. The CDR3 is 16 residues long. V lost 0 bases and J lost 2, with 14 bases in between. In DNA form, the CDR3 reads TGTGCCAGCAGCTTAGATCAGGGTCAGACGACCTACGAGCAGTACTTC. Amino acid sequence: CASSLDQGQTTYEQYF.

The chain employs TRBV4-2 and TRBJ2-7; possibly TRBD1 for D (6 bases). Germline values: CDR1 LGHNA, CDR2 YNFKEQ. The CDR3 is 15 amino acids. V was clipped by 3 bases and J by 3 bases, with 15 bases between them. The CDR3 spells CASSQGKGESYEQYF. CDR3 bases: TGTGCCAGCAGCCAGGGGAAGGGGGAAAGCTACGAGCAGTACTTC.

This clonotype was observed at least ten times. This chain links TRBV14 with TRBJ1-2; 8 positions match TRBD1. CDR3 size: 14 residues. The germline V gene encodes CDR1 SGHDN and CDR2 FVKESK. The junction had 9 bases not matched to a gene; V was cut back by 5 bases and J by 7 bases. The CDR3 spells CASSYLVTGGGYTF. CDR3 nucleotide sequence: TGTGCCAGCAGCTACCTGGTCACAGGGGGTGGCTACACCTTC. The entire variable domain, with the rest obtained from reference TRBV14 and TRBJ1-2, is as follows: EAGVTQFPSHSVIEKGQTVTLRCDPISGHDNLYWYRRVMGKEIKFLLHFVKESKQDESGMPNNRFLAERTGGTYSTLKVQPAELEDSGVYFCASSYLVTGGGYTFGSGTRLTVV.

This clonotype turned up a few times. The chain couples TRBV12-3 or TRBV12-4 to TRBJ2-4, with 8 bases identical to TRBD1. The CDR3 consists of 15 residues. The J segment lost 3 bases and the V segment lost 7 bases, leaving 8 bases of the junction unmatched. The CDR3 coding sequence is TGTGCCAGCACCCCCGGACAGGGAAACAAAAACATTCAGTACTTC. Its protein product is CASTPGQGNKNIQYF.

This clonotype has only a few counts. This chain joins TRBV14 and TRBJ1-6, with TRBD1 as a possible D gene (5 bases). There are 15 residues in the CDR3. The germline CDR1 and CDR2 sequences are SGHDN and FVKESK. V was clipped by 0 bases and J by 9 bases, with 12 bases between them. The DNA of the CDR3 is TGTGCCAGCAGCCAAGATCCCCCCGGGGGTTCACCCCTCCACTTT. This translates into CASSQDPPGGSPLHF. The full variable domain, in which reference TRBV14 and TRBJ1-6 provide the parts outside the CDR3, is EAGVTQFPSHSVIEKGQTVTLRCDPISGHDNLYWYRRVMGKEIKFLLHFVKESKQDESGMPNNRFLAERTGGTYSTLKVQPAELEDSGVYFCASSQDPPGGSPLHFGNGTRLTVT.

This clonotype was recorded a few times. The chain recombines TRBV5-5 with TRBJ2-1, with D possibly being TRBD1 (5 bases). The CDR3 runs to 16 residues. V lost 0 bases and J lost 0, with 10 bases in between. The V gene's germline CDR1 is SGHKS and CDR2 YYEKEE (reference sequence). The CDR3 bases are TGTGCCAGCAGCTTGGCAGGACAACCCTCCTACAATGAGCAGTTCTTC. Encoded protein: CASSLAGQPSYNEQFF.

The CDR3 DNA reads as TGCGCCAGCAGCCGGGTCGATGACAATGAGCAGTTCTTC. Its translation is CASSRVDDNEQFF. The gene calls are TRBV4-3 and TRBJ2-1; D remains ambiguous. The CDR3 totals 13 residues. Germline loops: CDR1 LGHNA, CDR2 YSLEER. Trimming took 4 bases from V and 5 from J, leaving 9 bases between them.

This clonotype appeared many times. This rearrangement joins TRBV5-1 to TRBJ2-5; tentatively, D is TRBD1 or TRBD2 (6 bases each). Germline-derived CDR1 and CDR2 are SGHRS and YFSETQ. Trimming cost V 0 bases and J 5 bases, with 11 bases left between them. The CDR3 runs 14 residues. In DNA, the CDR3 is TGCGCCAGCAGCTTGGCGGGGGCGGAGGAGACCCAGTACTTC. Its protein is CASSLAGAEETQYF.

This chain joins TRBV20-1 and TRBJ2-3; possible D gene TRBD2, 5 bases. Deletions cut 1 base from V and 6 bases from J, with 17 bases between. The CDR3 is 15 amino acids. CDR1 and CDR2 (germline): DFQATT, SNEGSKA (reference sequence). The DNA of the CDR3 is TGCAGTGCTAGAGTTTCGGCGGGCCCCCTGGATACGCAGTATTTT. Translation: CSARVSAGPLDTQYF.

This chain uses TRBV12-3 or TRBV12-4 with TRBJ2-1; D might be TRBD2 (6 bases). Trimming cost V 0 bases and J 6 bases, with 18 bases left between them. This CDR3 is built from 17 residues. The CDR3 nucleotides are TGTGCCAGCAGTTTAGCGCTAGGGCTAGCGTCGGTCAATGAGCAGTTCTTC. It specifies CASSLALGLASVNEQFF.

The rearrangement links TRBV29-1 to TRBJ2-1; maybe TRBD2 (6 bases). CDR3 length equals 14 residues. In germline, CDR1 is SQVTM, CDR2 ANQGSEA. V shed 6 bases and J shed 1 base, with 13 bases lying between them. The CDR3, as DNA: TGCAGCGTCGCCGTGGGGGGTTCCTACAATGAGCAGTTCTTC. Translation gives CSVAVGGSYNEQFF.

This clonotype was detected ten times or more. The chain uses TRBV28 and TRBJ1-6; 9 bases are shared with TRBD1. CDR3 length: 15 amino acids. V dropped 6 bases and J dropped 5; count of bases not matched to a gene: 5. Germline-derived CDR1 and CDR2 are MDHEN and SYDVKM. The CDR3: CASSSGDRDNSPLHF. The CDR3 DNA follows: TGTGCCAGCAGCTCGGGGGACAGGGATAATTCACCCCTCCACTTT.

Only a few counts were recorded for this clonotype. V and J are TRBV27 and TRBJ2-7; D is ambiguous. Germline V gene sequence: CDR1 MNHEY, CDR2 SMNVEV (reference sequence). Deletions cut 8 bases from V and 4 bases from J, with 9 bases between. There are 11 residues in the CDR3. The CDR3 region has the DNA TGTGCCAGCCCCTCTGGGTACGAGCAGTACTTC. It is translated as CASPSGYEQYF.

The sample holds a few counts of this clonotype. CDR3 region: CASRTVSTNEKLFF. The DNA for the CDR3 is TGTGCCAGCAGGACTGTATCAACTAATGAAAAACTGTTTTTT. The V gene is TRBV12-3 or TRBV12-4, the J gene TRBJ1-4; D is undetermined. The CDR3 consists of 14 residues. V was pared by 6 bases and J by 0 bases, with 8 bases between.

This clonotype occurred a few times. The J gene is TRBJ2-2, the V gene TRBV29-1; D perhaps matches TRBD1 (6 bases). In germline, CDR1 is SQVTM, CDR2 ANQGSEA. The CDR3 is made up of 14 amino acids. The germline V and J ends were trimmed by 4 bases and 7 bases, with 16 bases remaining between them. The CDR3 DNA reads TGCAGCGTTGGGGCCAGGGGTTATGGCGGGGAGCTGTTTTTT. This sequence encodes CSVGARGYGGELFF.

This clonotype was counted ten times or more. The chain links TRBV4-2 to TRBJ2-1, with TRBD2 matching 9 bases. Looked up from germline, CDR1 is LGHNA and CDR2 is YNFKEQ. This CDR3 has 15 residues. V gave up 0 bases and J gave up 4 bases; unmatched junction bases: 1. CDR3 nucleotide sequence: TGTGCCAGCAGCCAAGATCTAGCGGGATACAATGAGCAGTTCTTC. This gives the protein CASSQDLAGYNEQFF.

This clonotype has only a few counts. The genes are TRBV4-1 and TRBJ1-1; 10 bases fit TRBD1. Trimming at V came to 2 bases and at J to 6 bases, leaving 9 bases not matched to a gene. This CDR3 region has 16 residues. Germline loops: CDR1 MGHRA, CDR2 YSYEKL. CDR3 amino acids: CASSQPPGTGEPEAFF. The CDR3 nucleotides are TGCGCCAGCAGCCAACCTCCCGGGACAGGGGAACCTGAAGCTTTCTTT.

There are a few counts of this clonotype. The V call is TRBV11-1, the J call TRBJ2-1; D is uncertain. The CDR3 extends over 12 amino acids. The V end lost 5 bases, the J end lost 7 bases, and 9 bases lay between the germline ends. Germline V gene lookup returns CDR1 SGHAT and CDR2 FQDESV (reference sequence). CDR3 nucleotide sequence: TGTGCCAGCAGCCGATCCGCGAATGAGCAGTTCTTC. Its translation: CASSRSANEQFF.

V and J are TRBV11-2 and TRBJ1-4; 7 positions match TRBD1. The V gene's germline CDR1 is SGHAT and CDR2 FQNNGV. V lost 1 base to trimming and J lost 3 bases; unmatched junction nucleotides: 5. The CDR3 loop spans 16 amino acids. The CDR3 DNA reads TGTGCCAGCAGCTTAGGAGGGACAGACTCTAATGAAAAACTGTTTTTT. Its protein product is CASSLGGTDSNEKLFF.